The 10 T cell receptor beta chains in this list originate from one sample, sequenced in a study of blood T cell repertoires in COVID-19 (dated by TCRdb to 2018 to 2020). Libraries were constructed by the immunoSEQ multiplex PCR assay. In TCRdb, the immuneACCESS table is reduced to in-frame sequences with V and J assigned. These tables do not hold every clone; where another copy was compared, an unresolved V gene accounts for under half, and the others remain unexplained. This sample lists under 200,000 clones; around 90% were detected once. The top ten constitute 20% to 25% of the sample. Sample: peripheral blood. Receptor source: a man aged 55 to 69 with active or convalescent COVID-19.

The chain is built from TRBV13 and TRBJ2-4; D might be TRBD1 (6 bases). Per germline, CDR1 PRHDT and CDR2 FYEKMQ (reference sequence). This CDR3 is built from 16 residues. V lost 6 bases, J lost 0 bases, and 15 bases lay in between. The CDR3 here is CASSTGQLLAKNIQYF. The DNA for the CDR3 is TGTGCCAGCAGTACCGGACAGTTACTAGCCAAAAACATTCAGTACTTC.

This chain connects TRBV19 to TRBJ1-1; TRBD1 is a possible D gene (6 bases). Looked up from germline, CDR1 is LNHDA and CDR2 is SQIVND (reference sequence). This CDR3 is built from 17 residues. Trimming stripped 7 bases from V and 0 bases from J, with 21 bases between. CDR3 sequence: CASKLRGGGLMNTEAFF. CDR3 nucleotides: TGTGCCAGTAAGCTGAGGGGGGGCGGCCTAATGAACACTGAAGCTTTCTTT.

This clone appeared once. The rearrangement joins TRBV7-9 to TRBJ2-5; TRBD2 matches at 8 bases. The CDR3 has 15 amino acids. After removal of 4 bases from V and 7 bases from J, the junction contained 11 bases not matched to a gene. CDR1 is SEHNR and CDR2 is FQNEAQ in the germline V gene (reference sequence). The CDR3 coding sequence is TGTGCCAGCAGCTCCGGCCGGGAGGGATTAGGGACCCAGTACTTC. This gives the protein CASSSGREGLGTQYF.

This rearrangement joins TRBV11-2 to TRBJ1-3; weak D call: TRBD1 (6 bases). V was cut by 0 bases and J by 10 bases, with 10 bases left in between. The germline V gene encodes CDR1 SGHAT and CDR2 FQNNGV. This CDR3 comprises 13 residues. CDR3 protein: CASSLDYRDTIYF. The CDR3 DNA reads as TGTGCCAGCAGCTTAGATTACAGGGATACCATATATTTT. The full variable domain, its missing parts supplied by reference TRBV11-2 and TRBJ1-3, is EAGVAQSPRYKIIEKRQSVAFWCNPISGHATLYWYQQILGQGPKLLIQFQNNGVVDDSQLPKDRFSAERLKGVDSTLKIQPAKLEDSAVYLCASSLDYRDTIYFGEGSWLTVV.

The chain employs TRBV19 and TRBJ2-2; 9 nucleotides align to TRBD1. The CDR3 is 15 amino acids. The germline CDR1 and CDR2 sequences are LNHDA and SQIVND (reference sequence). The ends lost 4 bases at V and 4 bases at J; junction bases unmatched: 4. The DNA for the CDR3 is TGTGCCAGTAGTACCAGACAGGGGGTCACCGGGGAGCTGTTTTTT. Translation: CASSTRQGVTGELFF.

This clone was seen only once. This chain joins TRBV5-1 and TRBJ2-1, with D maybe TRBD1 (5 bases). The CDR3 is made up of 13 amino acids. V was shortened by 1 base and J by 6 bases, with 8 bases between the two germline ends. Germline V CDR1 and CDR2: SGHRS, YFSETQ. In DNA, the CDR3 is TGCGCCAGCAGCTTGCAGGGATCCAATGAGCAGTTCTTC. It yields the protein CASSLQGSNEQFF.

The CDR3 reads CASSSGTGGANLREQYF. Here the CDR3 DNA reads TGCGCCAGCAGCTCCGGGACAGGGGGTGCCAATCTACGGGAGCAGTACTTC. The gene calls are TRBV5-1 and TRBJ2-7; 11 nucleotides align to TRBD1. This CDR3 region has 17 residues. Germline values: CDR1 SGHRS, CDR2 YFSETQ. With 3 bases clipped from V and 7 bases from J, the junction kept 15 bases outside the gene matches.

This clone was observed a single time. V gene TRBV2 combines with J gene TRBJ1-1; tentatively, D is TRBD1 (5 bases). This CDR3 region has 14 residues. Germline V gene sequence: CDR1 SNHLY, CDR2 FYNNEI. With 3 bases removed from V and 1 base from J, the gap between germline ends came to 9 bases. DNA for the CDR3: TGTGCCAGCAGTGACAGGGCAGCGAACACTGAAGCTTTCTTT. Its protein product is CASSDRAANTEAFF.

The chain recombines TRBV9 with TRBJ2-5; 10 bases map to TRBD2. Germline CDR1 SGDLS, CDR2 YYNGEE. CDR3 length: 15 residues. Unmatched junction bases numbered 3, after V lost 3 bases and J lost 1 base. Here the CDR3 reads CASSGGTSVQETQYF. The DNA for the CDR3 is TGTGCCAGCAGCGGCGGGACTAGCGTCCAAGAGACCCAGTACTTC.

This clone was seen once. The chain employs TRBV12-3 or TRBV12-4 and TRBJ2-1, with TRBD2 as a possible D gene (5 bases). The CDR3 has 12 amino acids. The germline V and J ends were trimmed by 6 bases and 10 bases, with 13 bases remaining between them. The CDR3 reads CASRATSGEQFF. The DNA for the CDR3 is TGTGCCAGCAGGGCTACCAGCGGCGAGCAGTTCTTC.